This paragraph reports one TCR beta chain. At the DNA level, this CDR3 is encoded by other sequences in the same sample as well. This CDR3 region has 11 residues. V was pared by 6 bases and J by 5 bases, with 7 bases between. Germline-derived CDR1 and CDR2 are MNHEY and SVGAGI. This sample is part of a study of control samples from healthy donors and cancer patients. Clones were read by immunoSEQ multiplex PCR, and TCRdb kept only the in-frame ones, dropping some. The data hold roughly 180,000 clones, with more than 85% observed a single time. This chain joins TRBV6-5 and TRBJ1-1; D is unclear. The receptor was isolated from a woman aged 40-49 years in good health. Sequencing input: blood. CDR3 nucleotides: TGTGCCAGCAGGCAAGGGACTGAAGCTTTCTTT. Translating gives CASRQGTEAFF.